This paragraph reports one T cell receptor beta chain. Its antigen is unidentified. The data derive from a study of cytomegalovirus exposure and HLA in healthy donors. Whole-study context: Drawn from HLA-typed donors, 65 million to 100 million unique TCRs were held in an early data release. Study-level results: TCR beta chains numbering approximately 150 were designated cytomegalovirus-associated. A later analysis found common viral pathogens apparently linked to several of the most significant clusters. It was reported that the classifier diagnosed cytomegalovirus status with high specificity and sensitivity in both the original and validation cohorts.

The PCR contained 60 Vbeta and 13 Jbeta primers. Profiled with immunoSEQ multiplex PCR; TCRdb holds only in-frame clones, not every one. The profile shows a few hundred thousand clones, roughly 80% of them singletons. Germline V gene data show CDR1 as LGHNA and CDR2 as YNFKEQ. The CDR3 contains 15 residues. V lost 0 bases and J lost 2, with 10 bases in between. Material for sequencing was PBMCs. This receptor was identified in a girl aged 2 to 9 in good health and CMV-seronegative. The genes are TRBV4-2 and TRBJ1-1; no clear D gene. Here the CDR3 DNA reads TGTGCCAGCAGCCAAGATTTAAAAGCCAACACTGAAGCTTTCTTT. Its protein product is CASSQDLKANTEAFF.